This T cell receptor beta chain is from a study of blood T cell repertoires in COVID-19. Looking at the study overall: Samples representing acute and convalescent COVID-19 were sourced from the United States, Italy and Spain.

Method: immunoSEQ multiplex PCR; TCRdb's copy keeps in-frame clones and lacks some. The sample carries some 150,000 clones, 78% recorded once. The J segment lost 4 bases and the V segment lost 3 bases, leaving 8 bases of the junction unmatched. The germline CDR1 and CDR2 sequences are KGHSH and LQKENI. This CDR3 spans 16 amino acids. This clone turned up a few times. Cohort 3 donors counted as recovered after two negative PCRs, clearance, or resolved symptoms. The receptor's source is a woman between 45 and 60 years old who had recovered from COVID-19. The sample comprised PBMCs or T cells enriched from blood (not recorded which). V usage is TRBV18 and J usage is TRBJ1-5, with TRBD1 matching 8 bases. The CDR3: CASSPETGAVNQPQHF. The DNA for the CDR3 is TGTGCCAGCTCACCGGAGACAGGGGCTGTAAATCAGCCCCAGCATTTT.